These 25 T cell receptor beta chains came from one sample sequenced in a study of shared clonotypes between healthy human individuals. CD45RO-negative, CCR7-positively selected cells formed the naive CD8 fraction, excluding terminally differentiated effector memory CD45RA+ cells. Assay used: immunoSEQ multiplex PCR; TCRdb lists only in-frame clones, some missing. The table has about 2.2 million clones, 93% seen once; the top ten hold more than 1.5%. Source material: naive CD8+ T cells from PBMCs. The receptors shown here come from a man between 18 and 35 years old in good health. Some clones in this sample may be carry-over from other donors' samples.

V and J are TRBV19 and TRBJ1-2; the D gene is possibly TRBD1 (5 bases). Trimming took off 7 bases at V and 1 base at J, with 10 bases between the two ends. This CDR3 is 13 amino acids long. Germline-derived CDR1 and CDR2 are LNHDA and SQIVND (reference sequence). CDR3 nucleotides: TGTGCCAGTACCGGGACCGATAACTATGGCTACACCTTC. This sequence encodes CASTGTDNYGYTF.

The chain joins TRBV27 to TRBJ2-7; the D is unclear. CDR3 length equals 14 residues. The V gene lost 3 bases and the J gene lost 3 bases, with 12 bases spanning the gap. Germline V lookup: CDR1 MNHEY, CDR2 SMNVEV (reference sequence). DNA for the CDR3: TGTGCCAGCAGTTTGGGGAATGAGGTCTACGAGCAGTACTTC. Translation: CASSLGNEVYEQYF.

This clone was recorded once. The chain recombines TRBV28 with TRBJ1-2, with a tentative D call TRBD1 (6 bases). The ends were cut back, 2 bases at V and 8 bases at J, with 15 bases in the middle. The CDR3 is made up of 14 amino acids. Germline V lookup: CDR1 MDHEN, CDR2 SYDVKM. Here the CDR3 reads CASSLLSRGGGYTF. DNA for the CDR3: TGTGCCAGCAGTTTACTCTCCAGGGGCGGCGGCTACACCTTC.

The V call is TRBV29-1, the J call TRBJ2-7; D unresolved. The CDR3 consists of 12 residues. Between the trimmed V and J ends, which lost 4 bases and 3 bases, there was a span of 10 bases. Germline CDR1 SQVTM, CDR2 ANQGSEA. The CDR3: CSVGPPGYEQYF. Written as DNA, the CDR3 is TGCAGCGTTGGGCCCCCTGGCTACGAGCAGTACTTC.

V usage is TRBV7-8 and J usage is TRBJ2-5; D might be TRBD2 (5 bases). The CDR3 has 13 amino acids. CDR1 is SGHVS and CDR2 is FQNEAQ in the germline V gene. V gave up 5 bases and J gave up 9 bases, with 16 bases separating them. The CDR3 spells CASSPRGLVAQYF. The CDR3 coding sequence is TGTGCCAGCAGCCCCCGCGGACTGGTGGCCCAGTACTTC.

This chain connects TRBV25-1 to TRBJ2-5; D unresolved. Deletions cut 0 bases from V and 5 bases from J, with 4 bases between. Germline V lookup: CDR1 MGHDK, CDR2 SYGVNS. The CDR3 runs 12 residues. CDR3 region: CASSEYMETQYF. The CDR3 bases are TGTGCCAGCAGTGAATATATGGAGACCCAGTACTTC. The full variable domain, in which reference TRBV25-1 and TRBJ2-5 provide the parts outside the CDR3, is EADIYQTPRYLVIGTGKKITLECSQTMGHDKMYWYQQDPGMELHLIHYSYGVNSTEKGDLSSESTVSRIRTEHFPLTLESARPSHTSQYLCASSEYMETQYFGPGTRLLVL.

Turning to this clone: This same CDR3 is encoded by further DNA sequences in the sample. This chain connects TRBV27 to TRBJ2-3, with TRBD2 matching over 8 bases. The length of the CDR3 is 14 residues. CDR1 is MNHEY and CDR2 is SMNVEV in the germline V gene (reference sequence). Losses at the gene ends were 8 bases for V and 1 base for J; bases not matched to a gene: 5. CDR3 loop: CASSLREGTDTQYF. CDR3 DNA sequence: TGTGCCAGCTCCCTGCGGGAGGGCACAGATACGCAGTATTTT.

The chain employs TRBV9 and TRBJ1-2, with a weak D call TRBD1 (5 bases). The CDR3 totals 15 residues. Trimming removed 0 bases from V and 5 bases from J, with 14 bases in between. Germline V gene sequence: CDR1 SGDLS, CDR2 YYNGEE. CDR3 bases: TGTGCCAGCAGCGTAGCGGGGAGGGGCCTTTATGGCTACACCTTC. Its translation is CASSVAGRGLYGYTF.

The CDR3 region has the DNA TGTGCCAGCAGCCCCGTACCCGGCTCCTACAATGAGCAGTTCTTC. It codes for CASSPVPGSYNEQFF. The chain has TRBV6-5 and TRBJ2-1, with D unresolved. Deletions cut 6 bases from V and 0 bases from J, with 12 bases between. This CDR3 has 15 amino acids. Looked up from germline, CDR1 is MNHEY and CDR2 is SVGAGI.

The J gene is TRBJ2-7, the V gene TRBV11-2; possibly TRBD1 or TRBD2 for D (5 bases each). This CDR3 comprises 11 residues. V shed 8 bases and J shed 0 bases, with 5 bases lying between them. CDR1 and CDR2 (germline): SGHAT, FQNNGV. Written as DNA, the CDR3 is TGTGCCAGCGGGACCTCCTACGAGCAGTACTTC. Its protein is CASGTSYEQYF.

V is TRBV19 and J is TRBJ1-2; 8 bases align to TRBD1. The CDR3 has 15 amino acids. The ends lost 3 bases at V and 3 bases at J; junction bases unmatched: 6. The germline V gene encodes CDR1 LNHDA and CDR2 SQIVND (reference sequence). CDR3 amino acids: CASSISTGDYYGYTF. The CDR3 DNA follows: TGTGCCAGTAGTATCTCGACAGGGGACTACTATGGCTACACCTTC.

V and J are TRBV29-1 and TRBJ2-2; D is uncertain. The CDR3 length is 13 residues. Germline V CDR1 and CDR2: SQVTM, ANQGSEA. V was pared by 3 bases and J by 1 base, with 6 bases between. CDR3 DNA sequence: TGCAGCGTTGAGGCAGGGAACACCGGGGAGCTGTTTTTT. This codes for CSVEAGNTGELFF.

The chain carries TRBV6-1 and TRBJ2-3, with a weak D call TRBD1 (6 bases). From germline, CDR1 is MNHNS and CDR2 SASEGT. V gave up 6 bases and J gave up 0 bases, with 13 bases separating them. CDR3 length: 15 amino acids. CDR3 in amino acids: CASRGGDLSTDTQYF. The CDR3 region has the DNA TGTGCCAGCAGAGGGGGAGACCTTAGCACAGATACGCAGTATTTT.

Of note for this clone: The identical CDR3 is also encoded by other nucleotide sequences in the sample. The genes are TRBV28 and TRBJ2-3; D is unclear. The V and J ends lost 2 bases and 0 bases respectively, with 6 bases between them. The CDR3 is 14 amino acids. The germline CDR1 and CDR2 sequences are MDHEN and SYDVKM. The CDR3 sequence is CASSLGESTDTQYF. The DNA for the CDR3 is TGTGCCAGCAGTTTAGGTGAAAGCACAGATACGCAGTATTTT.

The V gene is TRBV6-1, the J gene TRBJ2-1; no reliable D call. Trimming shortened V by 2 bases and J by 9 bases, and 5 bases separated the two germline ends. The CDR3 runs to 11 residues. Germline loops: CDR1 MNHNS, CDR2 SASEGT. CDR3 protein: CASSEFSEQFF. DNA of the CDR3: TGTGCCAGCAGTGAATTTAGTGAGCAGTTCTTC.

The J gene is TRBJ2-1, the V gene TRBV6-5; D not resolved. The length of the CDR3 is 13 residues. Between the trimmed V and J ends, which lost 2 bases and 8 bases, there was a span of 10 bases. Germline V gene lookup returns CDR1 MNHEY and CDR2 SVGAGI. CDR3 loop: CASSYRVRDEQFF. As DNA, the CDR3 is TGTGCCAGCAGTTACAGGGTTCGGGATGAGCAGTTCTTC.

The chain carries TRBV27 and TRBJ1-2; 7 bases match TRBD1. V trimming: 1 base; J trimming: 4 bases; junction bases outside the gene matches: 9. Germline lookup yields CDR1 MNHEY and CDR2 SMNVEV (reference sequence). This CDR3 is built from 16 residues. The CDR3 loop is CASSLYPPGGIYGYTF. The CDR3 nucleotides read TGTGCCAGCAGTTTATATCCCCCAGGGGGAATCTATGGCTACACCTTC.

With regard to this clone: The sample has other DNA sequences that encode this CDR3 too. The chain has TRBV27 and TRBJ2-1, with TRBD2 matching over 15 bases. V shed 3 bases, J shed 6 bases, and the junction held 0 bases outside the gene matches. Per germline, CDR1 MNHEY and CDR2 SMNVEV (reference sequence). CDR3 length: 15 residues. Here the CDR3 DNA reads TGTGCCAGCAGTTTGGGACTAGCGGGAGGCAATGAGCAGTTCTTC. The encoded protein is CASSLGLAGGNEQFF.

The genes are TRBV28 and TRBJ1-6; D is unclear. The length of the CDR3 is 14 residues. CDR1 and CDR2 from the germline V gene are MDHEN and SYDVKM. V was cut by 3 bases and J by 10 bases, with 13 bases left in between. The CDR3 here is CASSLWQRDSPLHF. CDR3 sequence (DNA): TGTGCCAGCAGTTTGTGGCAGCGTGACTCACCCCTCCACTTT.

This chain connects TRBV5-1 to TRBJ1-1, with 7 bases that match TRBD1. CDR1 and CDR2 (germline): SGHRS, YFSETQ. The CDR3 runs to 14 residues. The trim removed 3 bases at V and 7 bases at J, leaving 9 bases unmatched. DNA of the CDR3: TGCGCCAGCAGCTGGGGCAGGGGGGCCCTTGAAGCTTTCTTT. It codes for CASSWGRGALEAFF. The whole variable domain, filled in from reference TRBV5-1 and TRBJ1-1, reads KAGVTQTPRYLIKTRGQQVTLSCSPISGHRSVSWYQQTPGQGLQFLFEYFSETQRNKGNFPGRFSGRQFSNSRSEMNVSTLELGDSALYLCASSWGRGALEAFFGQGTRLTVV.

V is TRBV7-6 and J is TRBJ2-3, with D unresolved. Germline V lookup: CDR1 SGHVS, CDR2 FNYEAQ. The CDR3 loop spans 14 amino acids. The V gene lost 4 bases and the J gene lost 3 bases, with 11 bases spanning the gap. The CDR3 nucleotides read TGTGCCAGCAGCTACGACTTTCGGACAGATACGCAGTATTTT. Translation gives CASSYDFRTDTQYF. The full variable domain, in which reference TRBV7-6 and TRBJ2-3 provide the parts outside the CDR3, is GAGVSQSPRYKVTKRGQDVALRCDPISGHVSLYWYRQALGQGPEFLTYFNYEAQQDKSGLPNDRFSAERPEGSISTLTIQRTEQRDSAMYRCASSYDFRTDTQYFGPGTRLTVL.

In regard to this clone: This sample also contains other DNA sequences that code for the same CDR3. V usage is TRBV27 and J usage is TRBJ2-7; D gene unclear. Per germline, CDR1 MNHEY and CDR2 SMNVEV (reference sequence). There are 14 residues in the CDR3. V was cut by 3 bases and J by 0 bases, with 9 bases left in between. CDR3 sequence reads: CASSFGQSSYEQYF. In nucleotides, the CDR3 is TGTGCCAGCAGTTTTGGGCAGAGCTCCTACGAGCAGTACTTC.

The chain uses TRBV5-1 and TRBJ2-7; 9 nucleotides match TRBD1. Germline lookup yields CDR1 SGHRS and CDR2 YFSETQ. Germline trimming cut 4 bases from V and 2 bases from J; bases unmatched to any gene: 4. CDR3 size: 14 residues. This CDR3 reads CASSRDRDTYEQYF. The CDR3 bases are TGCGCCAGCAGCCGGGACAGGGATACCTACGAGCAGTACTTC.

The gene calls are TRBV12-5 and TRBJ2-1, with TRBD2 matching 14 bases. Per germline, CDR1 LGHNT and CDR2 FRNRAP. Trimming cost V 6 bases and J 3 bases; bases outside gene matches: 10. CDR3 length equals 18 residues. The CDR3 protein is CASGPAGLAGDLYNEQFF. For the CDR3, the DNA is TGTGCTAGTGGGCCGGCGGGACTAGCGGGAGACCTCTACAATGAGCAGTTCTTC.

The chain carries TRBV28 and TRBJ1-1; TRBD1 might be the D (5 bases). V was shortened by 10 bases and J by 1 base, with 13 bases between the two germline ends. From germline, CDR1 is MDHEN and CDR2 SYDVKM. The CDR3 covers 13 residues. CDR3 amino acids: CATMEGWNTEAFF. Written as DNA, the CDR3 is TGTGCCACCATGGAGGGGTGGAACACTGAAGCTTTCTTT.